This T cell receptor beta chain came from a study of blood T cell repertoires in COVID-19. On the study more broadly: Spain, Italy and the United States supplied samples that represented acute and convalescent COVID-19.

Per germline, CDR1 SNHLY and CDR2 FYNNEI. The CDR3 contains 15 residues. The V gene lost 5 bases and the J gene lost 0 bases, with 11 bases spanning the gap. Study processing details: Quantification of nucleated cells was approximated via reference gene primer amplification. Profiled with immunoSEQ multiplex PCR; TCRdb holds only in-frame clones, not every one. That table gives V, J and clone size, and the DNA gave D and trimming. Of approximately 260,000 clones listed, about 90% are singletons. The V call is TRBV2, the J call TRBJ1-5; TRBD1 is a possible D gene (5 bases). The sequence was obtained from a woman aged 60-75 years with COVID-19, enrolled during active disease. The specimen sequenced was peripheral blood. The CDR3 sequence is CASSSRGYSNQPQHF. CDR3 coding DNA: TGTGCCAGCAGTTCGCGGGGGTATAGCAATCAGCCCCAGCATTTT.